Detailed here is one T cell receptor beta chain. Sequence at one end of the junction differs from germline and may be a read error. This entry is derived from a study of CD8+CD57+ T cells in acquired aplastic anemia. Genomic DNA acted as the template from which TCR beta VDJ combination and CDR3 sequence profiling were carried out. TCRdb used MiXCR to reprocess the reads, holding one entry per CDR3 protein. The sample has 350,000 to 450,000 distinct CDR3 sequences, around 68% seen once. Germline V gene sequence: CDR1 SQVTM, CDR2 ANQGSEA. The CDR3 has 10 amino acids. The chain joins TRBV29-1 to TRBJ1-1, with D tentatively TRBD1 (5 bases). The sequenced sample consisted of sorted CD4+, CD8+, or CD8+CD57+ T cells (not recorded which) from PBMCs. This receptor was obtained from a human donor in good health, serving as a control. The CDR3 DNA reads TGTAGCGTCCTAGGGGTAGGTGCTTTCTTT. This encodes CSVLGVGAFF.